This is a list of T cell receptor beta chains from one sample in a study of Tregs in tolerant kidney transplant recipients. The repertoire was sequenced with immunoSEQ multiplex PCR; TCRdb's copy has only in-frame clones and lacks some. The table lists about 94,000 clones, roughly 93% of them singletons. The input for sequencing was CD4+ T cells from blood, taken before the transplant. The source of these receptors is a human donor who received a combined kidney and bone marrow transplant. The CDR3 runs from the conserved cysteine through the conserved F or W. D genes are given only for firm matches. Some rows have no size entry. The others give once, few or many, or a class for an expanded clone.

>-|TRBJ1-1|TRBV18|-
CASSPRAGPMNTEAFF
TGTGCCAGCTCACCACGTGCAGGGCCTATGAACACTGAAGCTTTCTTT
>-|TRBJ1-4|TRBV19|-
CASSARRQSSNEKLFF
TGTGCCAGTAGTGCCCGACGACAGTCAAGTAATGAAAAACTGTTTTTT
>-|TRBJ2-3|TRBV28|-
CASSPWTSTDTQYF
TGTGCCAGCAGTCCCTGGACTAGCACAGATACGCAGTATTTT
>TRBD2|TRBJ2-7|TRBV7-2|-
CASTTAGNVYEQYF
TGTGCCAGCACCACAGCGGGGAACGTCTACGAGCAGTACTTC
>-|TRBJ1-2|TRBV7-9|-
CASSFQGQRRIGYTF
TGTGCCAGCAGCTTCCAGGGCCAAAGACGGATTGGCTACACCTTC
>TRBD2|TRBJ2-1|TRBV19|-
CASRRSGNTYNEQFF
TGTGCCAGTAGACGAAGCGGGAACACCTACAATGAGCAGTTCTTC
>-|TRBJ1-3|TRBV18|-
CASSPSFARVTGNTIYF
TGTGCCAGCTCACCCTCCTTCGCCAGGGTTACTGGAAACACCATATATTTT
>-|TRBJ1-5|TRBV7-9|once
CASSLGRPGQPQHF
TGTGCCAGCAGCCTAGGCCGACCGGGTCAGCCCCAGCATTTT
>TRBD1|TRBJ2-6|TRBV27|-
CASSGGTGATSGANVLTF
TGTGCCAGCAGTGGCGGGACAGGGGCTACCTCTGGGGCCAACGTCCTGACTTTC
>-|TRBJ2-3|TRBV18|-
CASSPNRGTKTDTQYF
TGTGCCAGCTCACCAAATAGGGGGACAAAAACAGATACGCAGTATTTT
>-|TRBJ2-4|TRBV19|few
CASPPEGFQDIQYF
TGTGCCAGTCCTCCGGAGGGGTTCCAGGACATTCAGTACTTC